The text below deals with one T cell receptor beta chain. This record belongs to a study of T cells expressing NK-cell markers. The CDR3 sequence is 14 residues long. From its re-call of the 5' RACE reads, TCRdb lists each CDR3 protein once, without DNA. This repertoire includes roughly 180,000 distinct CDR3 sequences. The sample was blood T cells: a sorted CD56 or NKG2C T cell subset, CD4+ or CD8+ T cells, or bulk PBMC T cells (not recorded which). The receptor's source is a woman aged 18-70 years in good health. J is TRBJ1-2 and V is TRBV12-3 or TRBV12-4; TCRdb selects TRBD1, and the lack of DNA leaves this call unchecked. CDR3 region: CASRLWQGKDGYTF.